This paragraph reports one TCR beta chain. The antigen remains unidentified. Other DNA sequences in the same sample also yield this CDR3. The CDR3 has 12 residues. Germline V gives CDR1 MNHNY, CDR2 SVGAGI (reference sequence). Trimming took off 2 bases at V and 6 bases at J, with 7 bases between the two ends. This sample was included in a study of shared clonotypes between healthy human individuals. Study results and limitations: Among donors, sharing of clonotypes was expected to be affected by sequencing depth. Non-shared clonotypes displayed generation probabilities falling below those of clonotypes present in all four donors.

Clones were sequenced by immunoSEQ multiplex PCR, and TCRdb holds only the in-frame ones, with some missing. Seen here are roughly 2 million clones, about 95% observed once, and the top ten hold 0.85% to 1.2%. Naive CD8 cells lacked CD45RO and underwent positive selection for CCR7, leaving out terminally differentiated effector memory CD45RA+ cells. The sequence came from a man aged 18 to 29 in good health. This chain connects TRBV6-6 to TRBJ1-1; no firm D call. Material: naive CD8+ T cells sorted from blood. CDR3 bases: TGTGCCAGCAGTTACGGGCAATCTGAAGCTTTCTTT. Amino acid sequence: CASSYGQSEAFF.